This entry lists 27 T cell receptor beta chains sequenced from one sample in a study of blood T cell repertoires in COVID-19. Measured with immunoSEQ multiplex PCR; TCRdb has only the in-frame clones, and not every one. In the table there are 150,000 to 200,000 clones, around 79% of which are singletons. Source material: peripheral blood. Source of these receptors: a man aged 45-65 years who had recovered from COVID-19.

The DNA for the CDR3 is TGTGCCAGCAGACTAAATTTTAGGTTCGCGAACACCGGGGAGCTGTTTTTT. Its translation is CASRLNFRFANTGELFF. This chain joins TRBV21-1 and TRBJ2-2; TRBD2, as called in the table, went unchecked against the DNA. TRBV21-1 is termed a pseudogene. This CDR3 comprises 17 residues.

Only one count was recorded for this clone. The rearrangement uses TRBV7-9 and TRBJ2-5; 13 bases are shared with TRBD2. V trimming: 5 bases; J trimming: 3 bases; junction bases outside the gene matches: 3. This CDR3 region has 15 residues. Germline CDR1 reads SEHNR; CDR2 reads FQNEAQ (reference sequence). Here the CDR3 DNA reads TGTGCCAGCAGCAAAGGGACTAGCGGGAAAGAGACCCAGTACTTC. Translating gives CASSKGTSGKETQYF.

CDR3 nucleotides: TGTGCCTGGAGTAGGGCTGGACAGGGGGCCTACGAGCAGTACTTC. This translates into CAWSRAGQGAYEQYF. The chain combines TRBV30 with TRBJ2-7; 10 bases are shared with TRBD1. Germline-derived CDR1 and CDR2 are GTSNPN and SVGIG (reference sequence). The V segment lost 2 bases and the J segment 2 bases; nucleotides outside the gene matches: 6. The CDR3 runs to 15 residues.

CDR3 residues: CATSRSTDIPYEQYF. As DNA, the CDR3 is TGTGCCACCAGCAGATCCACTGACATTCCCTACGAGCAGTACTTC. The chain has TRBV15 and TRBJ2-7; D ambiguous. Germline V gene data show CDR1 as LNHNV and CDR2 as YYDKDF (reference sequence). The V and J ends lost 2 bases and 2 bases respectively, with 13 bases between them. This CDR3 region has 15 residues.

CDR3 DNA sequence: TGTGCCAGCAGCGGGACAGGCTTCTCTGGGGCCAACGTCCTGACTTTC. The encoded protein is CASSGTGFSGANVLTF. V is TRBV4-2 and J is TRBJ2-6; 8 positions agree with TRBD1. The CDR3 is made up of 16 amino acids. The germline CDR1 and CDR2 sequences are LGHNA and YNFKEQ. V trimming: 5 bases; J trimming: 0 bases; junction bases outside the gene matches: 3.

The chain carries TRBV28 and TRBJ2-7, with TRBD2 matching 8 bases. The CDR3 loop spans 15 amino acids. In germline, CDR1 is MDHEN, CDR2 SYDVKM. V lost 6 bases to trimming and J lost 7 bases; unmatched junction nucleotides: 14. The DNA for the CDR3 is TGTGCCAGCAGCAAAAGACACGGGGGGGTTAGAGAGCAGTACTTC. The encoded protein is CASSKRHGGVREQYF.

This clone has just a few counts. V gene TRBV28 combines with J gene TRBJ1-5, with D unresolved. Trimming pared 1 base from V and 6 bases from J, leaving 10 bases between. The CDR3 loop spans 14 amino acids. Germline CDR1 MDHEN, CDR2 SYDVKM. The CDR3: CASSLFSRTQPQHF. As DNA, the CDR3 is TGTGCCAGCAGTTTATTTAGCCGAACTCAGCCCCAGCATTTT.

This clone was counted a few times. The gene calls are TRBV7-9 and TRBJ2-5; possibly TRBD2 for D (5 bases). The germline V gene encodes CDR1 SEHNR and CDR2 FQNEAQ (reference sequence). The CDR3 is 14 residues long. Trimming took 3 bases from V and 0 from J, leaving 8 bases between them. CDR3 sequence: CASSLSGNQETQYF. The DNA for the CDR3 is TGTGCCAGCAGCTTGTCCGGGAACCAAGAGACCCAGTACTTC.

The chain carries TRBV30 and TRBJ2-7; tentatively, D is TRBD1 (8 bases). V dropped 5 bases and J dropped 3 bases, with 20 bases sitting between them. The germline gives CDR1 GTSNPN, CDR2 SVGIG (reference sequence). CDR3 length equals 15 residues. DNA for the CDR3: TGTGCCTGGGCAAAAAACACAGGGGGGGGCTACGAGCAGTACTTC. Translated: CAWAKNTGGGYEQYF.

The CDR3 DNA reads TGCGCCAGCAGCCAAGATGGGCTAGCGGGAGTGGGTTGGAATGAGCAGTTCTTC. This translates into CASSQDGLAGVGWNEQFF. J is TRBJ2-1 and V is TRBV4-1; the match to TRBD2 covers 10 bases. With 0 bases clipped from V and 7 bases from J, the junction kept 12 bases outside the gene matches. Germline V CDR1 and CDR2: MGHRA, YSYEKL. This CDR3 is built from 18 residues.

The gene calls are TRBV21-1 and TRBJ2-3; the table's D call of TRBD2 was not tested on the DNA. TRBV21-1 is given as a pseudogene. This CDR3 is 16 amino acids long. The CDR3 DNA reads TGTGCCAGCAGCAAAGATCTAGCGGAAAGCACAGATACGCAGTATTTT. Its protein is CASSKDLAESTDTQYF.

This sequence joins TRBV5-6 and TRBJ2-1; maybe TRBD2 (5 bases). CDR1 is SGHDT, CDR2 YYEEEE, per germline. CDR3 length equals 17 residues. Trimming removed 0 bases at V and 0 bases at J, with 13 bases between. Written as DNA, the CDR3 is TGTGCCAGCAGCTTGGGCGGGTATGCGAGCTCCTACAATGAGCAGTTCTTC. Translation: CASSLGGYASSYNEQFF.

V usage is TRBV7-3 and J usage is TRBJ2-2, with D hard to call. V was cut by 4 bases and J by 0 bases, with 12 bases left in between. Germline loops: CDR1 SGHTA, CDR2 FQGTGA. The CDR3 covers 16 residues. The CDR3 reads CASSSIAASNTGELFF. The CDR3 region has the DNA TGTGCCAGCAGCTCAATTGCGGCCTCGAACACCGGGGAGCTGTTTTTT.

This chain uses TRBV5-4 with TRBJ2-5, with a weak D call TRBD2 (6 bases). Germline lookup yields CDR1 SGHNT and CDR2 YYREEE (reference sequence). The CDR3 contains 15 residues. V was trimmed by 5 bases and J by 1 base, leaving 15 bases between them. This chain's CDR3 is CASSPARRGQETQYF. The CDR3 DNA is TGTGCCAGCAGTCCCGCCCGGCGGGGCCAAGAGACCCAGTACTTC.

This clone showed up just once. This chain connects TRBV19 to TRBJ2-7, with D hard to call. V was shortened by 11 bases and J by 3 bases, with 5 bases between the two germline ends. CDR1 LNHDA and CDR2 SQIVND come from the germline V gene (reference sequence). The CDR3 runs to 9 residues. The CDR3 DNA is TGTGCCCGAGACTACGAGCAGTACTTC. It encodes CARDYEQYF.

The rearrangement links TRBV11-2 to TRBJ1-2, with D unresolved. This CDR3 region has 14 residues. V lost 5 bases to trimming and J lost 4 bases, with 14 bases between them. Germline V lookup: CDR1 SGHAT, CDR2 FQNNGV. The CDR3 region has the DNA TGTGCCAGCAGCCCCAATCCGACGGGCTATGGCTACACCTTC. It codes for CASSPNPTGYGYTF.

V is TRBV2 and J is TRBJ2-5; 15 bases line up with TRBD2. Unmatched junction bases numbered 13, after V lost 6 bases and J lost 2 bases. Germline V lookup: CDR1 SNHLY, CDR2 FYNNEI. This CDR3 spans 19 amino acids. CDR3 protein: CASSTGLAGGRGGQETQYF. In DNA, the CDR3 is TGTGCCAGCAGCACGGGACTAGCGGGAGGAAGAGGGGGGCAAGAGACCCAGTACTTC.

The V call is TRBV5-7, the J call TRBJ2-1; D is perhaps TRBD2 (5 bases). Being an ORF, TRBV5-7 has a function that is uncertain. CDR3 length: 17 amino acids. Trimming took off 0 bases at V and 0 bases at J, with 13 bases between the two ends. CDR3 bases: TGTGCCAGCAGCTTGGGGGAGACGAACAACTCCTACAATGAGCAGTTCTTC. It encodes CASSLGETNNSYNEQFF.

The chain links TRBV11-3 to TRBJ2-3; 16 bases map to TRBD2. Germline V gives CDR1 SGHNT, CDR2 YENEEA. The CDR3 contains 16 residues. Trimming at V came to 4 bases and at J to 6 bases, leaving 4 bases not matched to a gene. CDR3: CASSSGTSGRVDTQYF. CDR3 DNA sequence: TGTGCCAGCAGCTCGGGGACTAGCGGGAGGGTCGATACGCAGTATTTT.

The chain recombines TRBV6-1 with TRBJ1-5; TRBD1 agrees at 7 bases. Germline values: CDR1 MNHNS, CDR2 SASEGT. The CDR3 has 16 residues. The trim removed 2 bases at V and 4 bases at J, leaving 8 bases unmatched. In nucleotides, the CDR3 is TGTGCCAGCAGTGAATTTGGGACAGCAGCTAATCAGCCCCAGCATTTT. Translating gives CASSEFGTAANQPQHF.

J is TRBJ1-1 and V is TRBV4-2, with D uncertain. CDR1 is LGHNA and CDR2 is YNFKEQ in the germline V gene. Deletions cut 3 bases from V and 1 base from J, with 18 bases between. The CDR3 has 17 amino acids. This CDR3 is CASSHTLTPVKNTEAFF. The CDR3 region has the DNA TGTGCCAGCAGCCACACCCTTACACCAGTTAAGAACACTGAAGCTTTCTTT.

V and J are TRBV29-1 and TRBJ2-1, with 10 bases matching TRBD2. CDR1 SQVTM and CDR2 ANQGSEA come from the germline V gene. V shed 6 bases, J shed 10 bases, and the junction held 9 bases outside the gene matches. This CDR3 has 13 amino acids. The CDR3 protein is CSVEKGLAQEQFF. CDR3 DNA: TGCAGCGTCGAGAAGGGACTAGCGCAAGAGCAGTTCTTC.

This clone was picked up one time. This chain connects TRBV29-1 to TRBJ1-4, with unresolved D. The ends were cut back, 4 bases at V and 7 bases at J, with 16 bases in the middle. CDR3 length: 14 residues. Germline V lookup: CDR1 SQVTM, CDR2 ANQGSEA. CDR3 in amino acids: CSVVGGLWGEKLFF. The CDR3 region has the DNA TGCAGCGTTGTGGGCGGGTTATGGGGTGAAAAACTGTTTTTT. The full variable domain, its missing parts supplied by reference TRBV29-1 and TRBJ1-4, is SAVISQKPSRDICQRGTSLTIQCQVDSQVTMMFWYRQQPGQSLTLIATANQGSEATYESGFVIDKFPISRPNLTFSTLTVSNMSPEDSSIYLCSVVGGLWGEKLFFGSGTQLSVL.

The V gene is TRBV18, the J gene TRBJ1-2; possibly TRBD1 for D (6 bases). Per germline, CDR1 KGHSH and CDR2 LQKENI. V dropped 2 bases and J dropped 1 base, with 14 bases sitting between them. The CDR3 runs 16 residues. Here the CDR3 reads CASSPGRGQFNYGYTF. For the CDR3, the DNA is TGTGCCAGCTCACCAGGCAGGGGACAATTTAACTATGGCTACACCTTC.

The rearrangement links TRBV20-1 to TRBJ1-1; D ambiguous. Looked up from germline, CDR1 is DFQATT and CDR2 is SNEGSKA (reference sequence). Trimming cost V 3 bases and J 3 bases, with 8 bases left between them. This CDR3 spans 12 amino acids. CDR3 residues: CSASGQYTEAFF. DNA of the CDR3: TGCAGTGCTAGTGGCCAGTACACTGAAGCTTTCTTT.

The chain recombines TRBV7-2 with TRBJ1-2, with TRBD1 identical over 8 bases. Germline CDR1 reads SGHTA; CDR2 reads FQGNSA. There are 17 residues in the CDR3. V shed 3 bases and J 3 bases; nucleotides not matched to a gene: 12. The DNA of the CDR3 is TGTGCCAGCAGCTTGGCGGCAGGGGGCCCAGGGGACTATGGCTACACCTTC. Protein: CASSLAAGGPGDYGYTF.

This clone has just a few counts. The chain employs TRBV6-6 and TRBJ1-2; 9 positions match TRBD1. Germline CDR1 reads MNHNY; CDR2 reads SVGAGI (reference sequence). CDR3 length: 12 amino acids. Germline trimming cut 7 bases from V and 5 bases from J; bases unmatched to any gene: 2. CDR3 region: CASTGQGYGYTF. The CDR3 nucleotides read TGTGCCAGCACGGGACAGGGATATGGCTACACCTTC.